This T cell receptor (beta chain) originates from a study of blood T cells in healthy people across ages. Next came a second PCR, run for roughly 6 to 11 cycles, which used a sample-barcoded 5' primer along with a J-beta primer mix. Samples each returned at least 3 million CDR3-containing paired-end reads. A single record per CDR3 protein comes from TCRdb applying MiXCR to the 5' RACE reads. The sample contains 1 million or so distinct CDR3 sequences, approximately 25% of which appear only once. Germline-derived CDR1 and CDR2 are SQVTM and ANQGSEA. The CDR3 is made up of 12 amino acids. These data were also reused for a study on T cells of mothers and their children. That paper notes: All RNA that had been extracted was used for cDNA synthesis at around 1.4 ug per 15 ul. The TCR beta CDR3 read count exceeded 8.5 million for each mother and was about 3 million for each child.

Sequences were obtained from blood. The chain is built from TRBV29-1 and TRBJ2-1, with D tentatively TRBD1 or TRBD2 (6 bases each). The TCR comes from a girl aged 2-10 years in good health. Here the CDR3 DNA reads TGCGGGGCTCGGGGGCTTTACAATGAGCAGTTCTTC. Residues: CGARGLYNEQFF.